The sequence of this TCR beta chain was determined in a study of T cells after yellow fever vaccination. TCRdb redid the calling of the 5' RACE reads with MiXCR, one entry per CDR3 protein. In the table there are roughly 250,000 distinct CDR3 sequences, approximately 12% of which are singletons. The CDR3 covers 13 residues. Looked up from germline, CDR1 is MNHEY and CDR2 is SMNVEV (reference sequence). Trimming took off 5 bases at V and 2 bases at J, with 8 bases between the two ends. Overall study results and limits: A large majority of primary-vaccination clones showed up again after the booster (under 98% CD4, around 88% CD8).

This clonotype was detected many times. Its cognate antigen is unknown. Here the sequenced sample was CD4+ T cells sorted from PBMCs, taken 45 days after the yellow fever booster vaccination. J is TRBJ2-3 and V is TRBV27; no clear D gene. The clonotype was recovered from a man younger than 40 who received the YFV17D yellow fever vaccine. CDR3 protein: CASSRSLTDTQYF. As DNA, the CDR3 is TGTGCCAGCAGTCGGTCTCTCACAGATACGCAGTATTTT.